This TCR beta chain was retrieved from a study of OX40 agonist ivuxolimab in advanced cancers. Study details: Patients in the trial were receiving intravenous ivuxolimab every 2 weeks, at doses of 0.01 to 10 mg/kg. A male proportion of just over 80% was recorded, with mean age about 60 years and range about 23 to 90.

Per germline, CDR1 SGHTA and CDR2 FQGNSA. The CDR3 has 16 amino acids. Trimming shortened V by 7 bases and J by 5 bases, and 20 bases separated the two germline ends. Sequencing was performed with immunoSEQ multiplex PCR; in TCRdb, only in-frame clones are kept and a portion is missing. Altogether 100,000 to 120,000 clones are present, 89% being singletons, with the ten largest covering around 0.27%. The TCR originated in an adult with an advanced solid tumor such as melanoma, head and neck, liver or kidney cancer. The sample consisted of CD4+ or CD8+ T cells sorted from blood, taken in a trial of the OX40 agonist ivuxolimab. The chain recombines TRBV7-2 with TRBJ2-2; a possible D gene is TRBD1 (6 bases). DNA of the CDR3: TGTGCCAGCATCCTTAACCAGGGGATAGGTACCGGGGAGCTGTTTTTT. Protein product: CASILNQGIGTGELFF.